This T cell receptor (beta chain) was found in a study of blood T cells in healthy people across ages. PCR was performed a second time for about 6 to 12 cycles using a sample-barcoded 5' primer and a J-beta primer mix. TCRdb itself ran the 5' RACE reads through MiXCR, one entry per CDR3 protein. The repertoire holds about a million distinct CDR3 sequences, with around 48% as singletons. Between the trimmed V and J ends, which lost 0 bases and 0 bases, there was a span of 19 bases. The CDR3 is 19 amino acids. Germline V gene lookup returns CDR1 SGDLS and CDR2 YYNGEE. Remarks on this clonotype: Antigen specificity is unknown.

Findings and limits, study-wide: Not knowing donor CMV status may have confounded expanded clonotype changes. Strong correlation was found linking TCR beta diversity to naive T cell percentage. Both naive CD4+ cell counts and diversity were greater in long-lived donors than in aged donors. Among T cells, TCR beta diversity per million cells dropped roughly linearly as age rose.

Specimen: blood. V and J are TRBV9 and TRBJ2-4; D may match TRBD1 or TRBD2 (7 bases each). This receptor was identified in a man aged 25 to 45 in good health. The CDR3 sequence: CASSVEFGGTDLAKNIQYF. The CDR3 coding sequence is TGTGCCAGCAGCGTAGAATTCGGGGGGACAGATCTAGCCAAAAACATTCAGTACTTC.